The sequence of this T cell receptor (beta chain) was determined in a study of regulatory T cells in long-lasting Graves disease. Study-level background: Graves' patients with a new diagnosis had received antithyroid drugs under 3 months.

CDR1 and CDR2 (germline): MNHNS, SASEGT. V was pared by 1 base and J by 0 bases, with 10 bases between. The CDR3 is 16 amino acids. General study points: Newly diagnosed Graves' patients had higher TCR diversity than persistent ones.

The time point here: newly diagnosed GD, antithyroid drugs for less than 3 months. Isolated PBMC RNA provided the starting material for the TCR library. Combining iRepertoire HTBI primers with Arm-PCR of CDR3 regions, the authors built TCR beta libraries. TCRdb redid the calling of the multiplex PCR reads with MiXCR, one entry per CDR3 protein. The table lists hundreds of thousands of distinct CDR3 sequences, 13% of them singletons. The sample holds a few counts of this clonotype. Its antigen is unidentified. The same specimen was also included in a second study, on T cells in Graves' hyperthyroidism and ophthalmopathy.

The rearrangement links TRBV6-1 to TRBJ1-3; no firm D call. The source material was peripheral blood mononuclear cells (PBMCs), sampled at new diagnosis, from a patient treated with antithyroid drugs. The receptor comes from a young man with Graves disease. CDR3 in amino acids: CASSEEIVTSGNTIYF. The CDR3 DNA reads TGTGCCAGCAGTGAAGAGATAGTTACCTCTGGAAACACCATATATTTT.